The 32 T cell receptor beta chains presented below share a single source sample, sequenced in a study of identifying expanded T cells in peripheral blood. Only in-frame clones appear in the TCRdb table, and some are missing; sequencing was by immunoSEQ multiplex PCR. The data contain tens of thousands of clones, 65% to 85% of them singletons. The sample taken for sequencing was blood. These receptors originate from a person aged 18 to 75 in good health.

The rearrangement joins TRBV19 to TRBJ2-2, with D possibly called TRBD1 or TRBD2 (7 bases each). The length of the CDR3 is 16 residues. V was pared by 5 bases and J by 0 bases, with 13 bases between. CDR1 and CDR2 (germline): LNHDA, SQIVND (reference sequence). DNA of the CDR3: TGTGCCAGTAGTCTGGGGGGGACAGCGAACACCGGGGAGCTGTTTTTT. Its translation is CASSLGGTANTGELFF.

CDR3 bases: TGTGCCAGCAGTTTACACACAGCTTTCGAGCAGTTCTTC. Translation gives CASSLHTAFEQFF. The J gene is TRBJ2-1, the V gene TRBV27, with D uncertain. The germline V gene has CDR1 MNHEY and CDR2 SMNVEV (reference sequence). The CDR3 spans 13 residues. V was shortened by 2 bases and J by 10 bases, with 12 bases between the two germline ends.

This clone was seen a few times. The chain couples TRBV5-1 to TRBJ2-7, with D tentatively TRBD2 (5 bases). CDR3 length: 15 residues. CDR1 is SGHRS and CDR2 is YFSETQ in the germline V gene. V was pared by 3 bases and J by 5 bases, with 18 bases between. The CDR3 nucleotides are TGCGCCAGCAGCTCATACGGGGATCCGGGCAACGAGCAGTACTTC. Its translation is CASSSYGDPGNEQYF.

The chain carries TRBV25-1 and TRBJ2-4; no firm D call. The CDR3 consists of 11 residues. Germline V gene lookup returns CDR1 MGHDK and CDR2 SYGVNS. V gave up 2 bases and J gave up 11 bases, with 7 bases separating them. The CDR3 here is CASSEQAVQYF. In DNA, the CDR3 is TGTGCCAGCAGTGAACAGGCGGTTCAGTACTTC.

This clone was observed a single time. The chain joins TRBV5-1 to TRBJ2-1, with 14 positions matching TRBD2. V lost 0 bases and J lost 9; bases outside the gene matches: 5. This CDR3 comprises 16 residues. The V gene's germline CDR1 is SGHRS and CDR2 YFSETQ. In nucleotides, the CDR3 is TGCGCCAGCAGCTTGGGACTAGCGGGAGGGCAGGGTGAGCAGTTCTTC. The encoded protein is CASSLGLAGGQGEQFF.

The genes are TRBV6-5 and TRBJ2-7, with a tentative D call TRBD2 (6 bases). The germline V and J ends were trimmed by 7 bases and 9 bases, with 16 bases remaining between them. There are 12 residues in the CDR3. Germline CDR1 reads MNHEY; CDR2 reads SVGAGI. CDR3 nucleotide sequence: TGTGCCAGCAACGCGGGACGAGGGACGCAGTACTTC. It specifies CASNAGRGTQYF.

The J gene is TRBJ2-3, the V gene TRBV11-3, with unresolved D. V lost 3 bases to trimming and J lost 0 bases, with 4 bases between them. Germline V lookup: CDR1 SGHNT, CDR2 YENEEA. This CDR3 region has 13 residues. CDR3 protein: CASSFFSTDTQYF. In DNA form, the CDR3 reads TGTGCCAGCAGCTTTTTCAGCACAGATACGCAGTATTTT.

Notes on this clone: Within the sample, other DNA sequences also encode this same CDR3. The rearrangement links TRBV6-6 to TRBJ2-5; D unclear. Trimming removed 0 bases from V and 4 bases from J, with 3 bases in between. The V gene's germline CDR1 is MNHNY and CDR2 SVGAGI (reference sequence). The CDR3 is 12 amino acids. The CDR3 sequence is CASSYSGETQYF. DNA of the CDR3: TGTGCCAGCAGTTACTCGGGAGAGACCCAGTACTTC.

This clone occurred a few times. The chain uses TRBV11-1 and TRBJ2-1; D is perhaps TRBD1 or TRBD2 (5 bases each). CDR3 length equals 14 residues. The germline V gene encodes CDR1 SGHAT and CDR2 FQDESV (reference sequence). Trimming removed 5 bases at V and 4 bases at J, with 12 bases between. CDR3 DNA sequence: TGTGCCAGCAGCAACGAGGGGTCGTACAATGAGCAGTTCTTC. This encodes CASSNEGSYNEQFF.

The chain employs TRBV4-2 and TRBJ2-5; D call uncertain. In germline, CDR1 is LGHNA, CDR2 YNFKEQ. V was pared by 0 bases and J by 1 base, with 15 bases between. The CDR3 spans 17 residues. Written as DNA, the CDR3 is TGTGCCAGCAGCCAAGATCGGTCCACCCCTGGCCAAGAGACCCAGTACTTC. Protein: CASSQDRSTPGQETQYF.

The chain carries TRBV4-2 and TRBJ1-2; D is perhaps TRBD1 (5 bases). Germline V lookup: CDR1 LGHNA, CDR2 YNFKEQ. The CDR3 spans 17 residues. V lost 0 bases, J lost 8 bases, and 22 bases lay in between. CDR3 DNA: TGTGCCAGCAGCCAAGATAGGAGGAGGGACTCCAGCCGAGGCTACACCTTC. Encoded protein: CASSQDRRRDSSRGYTF.

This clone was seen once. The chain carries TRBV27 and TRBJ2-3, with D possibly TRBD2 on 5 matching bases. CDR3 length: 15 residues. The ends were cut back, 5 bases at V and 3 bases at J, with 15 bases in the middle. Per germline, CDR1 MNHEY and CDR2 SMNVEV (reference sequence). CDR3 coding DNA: TGTGCCAGCAGTCCCCGAAGAGGGTCGACAGATACGCAGTATTTT. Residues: CASSPRRGSTDTQYF.

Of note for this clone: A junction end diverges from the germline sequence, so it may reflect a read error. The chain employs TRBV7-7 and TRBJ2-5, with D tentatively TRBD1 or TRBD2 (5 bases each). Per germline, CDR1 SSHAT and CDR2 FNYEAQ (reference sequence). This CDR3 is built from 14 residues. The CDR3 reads CASSLTGLRETQYF. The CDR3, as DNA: TGTGCTAGCAGCTTAACGGGGCTAAGGGAGACCCAGTACTTC.

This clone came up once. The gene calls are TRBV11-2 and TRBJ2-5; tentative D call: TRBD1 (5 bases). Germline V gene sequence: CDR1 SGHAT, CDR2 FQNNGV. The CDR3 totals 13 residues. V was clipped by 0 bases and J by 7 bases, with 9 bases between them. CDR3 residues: CASSLEGLGTQYF. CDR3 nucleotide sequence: TGTGCCAGCAGCTTAGAGGGGCTGGGGACCCAGTACTTC.

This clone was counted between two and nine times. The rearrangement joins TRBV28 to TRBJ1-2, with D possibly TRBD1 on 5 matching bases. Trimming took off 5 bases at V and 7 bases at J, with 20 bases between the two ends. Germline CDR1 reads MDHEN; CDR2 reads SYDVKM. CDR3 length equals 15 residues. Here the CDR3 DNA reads TGTGCCAGCAGTCCCGCCAACAGCAGGGTAACTGGCTACACCTTC. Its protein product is CASSPANSRVTGYTF.

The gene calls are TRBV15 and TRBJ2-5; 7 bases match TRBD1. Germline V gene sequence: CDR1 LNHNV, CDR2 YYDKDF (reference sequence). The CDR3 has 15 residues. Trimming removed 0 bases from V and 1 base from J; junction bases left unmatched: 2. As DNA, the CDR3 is TGTGCCACCAGCAGAGAGTCAGGGGGCCAAGAGACCCAGTACTTC. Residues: CATSRESGGQETQYF.

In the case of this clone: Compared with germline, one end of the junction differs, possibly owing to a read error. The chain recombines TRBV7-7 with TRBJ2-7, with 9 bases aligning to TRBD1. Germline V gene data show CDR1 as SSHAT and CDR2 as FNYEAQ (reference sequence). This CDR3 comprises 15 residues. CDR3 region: CASSFPGTGTREQYF. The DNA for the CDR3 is TGTGCTAGCAGCTTTCCAGGGACAGGGACGCGTGAGCAGTACTTC.

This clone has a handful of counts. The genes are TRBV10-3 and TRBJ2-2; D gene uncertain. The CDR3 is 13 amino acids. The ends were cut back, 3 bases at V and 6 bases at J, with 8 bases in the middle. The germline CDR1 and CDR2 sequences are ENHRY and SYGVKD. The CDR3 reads CAISDGIPGELFF. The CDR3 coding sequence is TGTGCCATCAGTGACGGAATTCCCGGGGAGCTGTTTTTT.

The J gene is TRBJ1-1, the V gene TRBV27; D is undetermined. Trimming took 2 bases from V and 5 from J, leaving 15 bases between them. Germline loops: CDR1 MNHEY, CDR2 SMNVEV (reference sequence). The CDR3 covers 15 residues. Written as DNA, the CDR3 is TGTGCCAGCAGTTTAAGTGTCTTCGGAAGGACTGAAGCTTTCTTT. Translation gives CASSLSVFGRTEAFF.

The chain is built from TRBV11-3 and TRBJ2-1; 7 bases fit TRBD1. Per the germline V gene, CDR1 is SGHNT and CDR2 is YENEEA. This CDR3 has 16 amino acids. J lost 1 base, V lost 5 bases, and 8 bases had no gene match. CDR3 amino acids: CASSGKGAGSYNEQFF. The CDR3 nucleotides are TGTGCCAGCAGCGGAAAGGGGGCAGGATCCTACAATGAGCAGTTCTTC.

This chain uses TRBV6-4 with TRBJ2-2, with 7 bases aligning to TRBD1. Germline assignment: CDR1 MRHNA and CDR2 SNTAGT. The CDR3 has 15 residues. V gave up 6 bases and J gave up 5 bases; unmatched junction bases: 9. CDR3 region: CASSRQGVETGELFF. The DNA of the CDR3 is TGTGCCAGCAGCCGACAGGGTGTGGAGACCGGGGAGCTGTTTTTT.

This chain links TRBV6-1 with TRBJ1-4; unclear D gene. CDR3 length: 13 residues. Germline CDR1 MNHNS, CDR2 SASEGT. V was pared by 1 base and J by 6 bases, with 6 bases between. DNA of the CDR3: TGTGCCAGCAGTGAAGTTAGGGATGAAAAACTGTTTTTT. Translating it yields CASSEVRDEKLFF.

CDR3 coding DNA: TGTGCCAGCAGCCCCGGACAGTTCCAAGAGACCCAGTACTTC. It translates to CASSPGQFQETQYF. J is TRBJ2-5 and V is TRBV7-6; weak D call: TRBD1 (6 bases). Trimming shortened V by 5 bases and J by 1 base, and 11 bases separated the two germline ends. The CDR3 loop spans 14 amino acids. The germline gives CDR1 SGHVS, CDR2 FNYEAQ.

In DNA, the CDR3 is TGTGCCAGTAGTATATCCAGGGGTAACTATGGCTACACCTTC. This codes for CASSISRGNYGYTF. The chain uses TRBV19 and TRBJ1-2; perhaps TRBD1 as D (6 bases). CDR3 size: 14 residues. The V gene lost 2 bases and the J gene lost 1 base, with 8 bases spanning the gap. From germline, CDR1 is LNHDA and CDR2 SQIVND (reference sequence).

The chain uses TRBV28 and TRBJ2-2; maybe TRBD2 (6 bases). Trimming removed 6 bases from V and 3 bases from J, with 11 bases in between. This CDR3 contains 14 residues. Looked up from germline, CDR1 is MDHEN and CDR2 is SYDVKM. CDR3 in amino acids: CASSLGGYTGELFF. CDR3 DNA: TGTGCCAGCAGCCTGGGGGGATACACCGGGGAGCTGTTTTTT. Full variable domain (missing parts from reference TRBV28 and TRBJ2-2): DVKVTQSSRYLVKRTGEKVFLECVQDMDHENMFWYRQDPGLGLRLIYFSYDVKMKEKGDIPEGYSVSREKKERFSLILESASTNQTSMYLCASSLGGYTGELFFGEGSRLTVL.

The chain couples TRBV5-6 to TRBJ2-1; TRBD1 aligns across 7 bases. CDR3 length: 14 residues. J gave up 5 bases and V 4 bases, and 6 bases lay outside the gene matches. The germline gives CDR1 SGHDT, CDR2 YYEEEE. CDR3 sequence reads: CASSRLGQNNEQFF. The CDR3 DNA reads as TGTGCCAGCAGCCGTCTGGGACAGAACAATGAGCAGTTCTTC. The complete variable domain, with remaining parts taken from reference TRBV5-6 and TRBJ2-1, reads DAGVTQSPTHLIKTRGQQVTLRCSPKSGHDTVSWYQQALGQGPQFIFQYYEEEERQRGNFPDRFSGHQFPNYSSELNVNALLLGDSALYLCASSRLGQNNEQFFGPGTRLTVL.

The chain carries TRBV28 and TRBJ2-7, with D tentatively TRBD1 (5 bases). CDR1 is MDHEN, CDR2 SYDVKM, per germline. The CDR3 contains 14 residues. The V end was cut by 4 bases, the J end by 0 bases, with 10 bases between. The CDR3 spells CASSSQGSSYEQYF. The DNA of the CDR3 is TGTGCCAGCAGTTCCCAGGGTAGCTCCTACGAGCAGTACTTC.

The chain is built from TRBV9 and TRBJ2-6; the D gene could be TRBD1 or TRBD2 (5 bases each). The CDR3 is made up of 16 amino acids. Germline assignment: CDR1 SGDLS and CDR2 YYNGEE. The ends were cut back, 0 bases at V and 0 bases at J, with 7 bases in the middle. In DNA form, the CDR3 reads TGTGCCAGCAGCGTAGGTGGGACCTCTGGGGCCAACGTCCTGACTTTC. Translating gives CASSVGGTSGANVLTF.

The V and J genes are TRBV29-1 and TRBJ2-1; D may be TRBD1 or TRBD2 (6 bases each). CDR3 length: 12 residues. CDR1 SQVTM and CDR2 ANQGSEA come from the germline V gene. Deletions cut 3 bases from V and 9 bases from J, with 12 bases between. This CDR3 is CSVEGAGSEQFF. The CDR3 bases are TGCAGCGTTGAGGGGGCGGGAAGTGAGCAGTTCTTC.

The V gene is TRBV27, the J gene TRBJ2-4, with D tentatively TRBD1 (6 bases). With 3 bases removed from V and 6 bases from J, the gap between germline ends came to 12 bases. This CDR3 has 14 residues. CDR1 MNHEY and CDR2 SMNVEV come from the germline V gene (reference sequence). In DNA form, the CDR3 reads TGTGCCAGCAGTTTTGACCTCAGGGGAAACATTCAGTACTTC. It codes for CASSFDLRGNIQYF.

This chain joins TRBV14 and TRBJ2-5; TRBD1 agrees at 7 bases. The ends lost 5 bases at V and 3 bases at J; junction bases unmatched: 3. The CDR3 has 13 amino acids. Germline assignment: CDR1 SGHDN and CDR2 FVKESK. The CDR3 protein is CASSGGQKETQYF. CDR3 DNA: TGTGCCAGCAGCGGGGGACAGAAAGAGACCCAGTACTTC. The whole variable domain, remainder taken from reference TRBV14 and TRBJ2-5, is EAGVTQFPSHSVIEKGQTVTLRCDPISGHDNLYWYRRVMGKEIKFLLHFVKESKQDESGMPNNRFLAERTGGTYSTLKVQPAELEDSGVYFCASSGGQKETQYFGPGTRLLVL.

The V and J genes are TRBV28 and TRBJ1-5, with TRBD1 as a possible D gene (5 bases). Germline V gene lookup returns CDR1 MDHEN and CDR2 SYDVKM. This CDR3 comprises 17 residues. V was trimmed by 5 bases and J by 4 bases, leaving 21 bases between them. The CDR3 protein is CASSPSGPTERNQPQHF. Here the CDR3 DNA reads TGTGCCAGCAGTCCAAGCGGTCCGACAGAGAGGAATCAGCCCCAGCATTTT. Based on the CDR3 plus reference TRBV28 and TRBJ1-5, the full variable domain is DVKVTQSSRYLVKRTGEKVFLECVQDMDHENMFWYRQDPGLGLRLIYFSYDVKMKEKGDIPEGYSVSREKKERFSLILESASTNQTSMYLCASSPSGPTERNQPQHFGDGTRLSIL.